The source of this T cell receptor (beta chain) is a study of early T cells in non-severe SARS-CoV-2 infection. TCRdb analysed the 5' RACE reads with MiXCR anew, one entry per CDR3 protein. The table has tens of thousands of distinct CDR3 sequences, about 19% seen once. The CDR3 totals 13 residues. CDR1 is LNHDA and CDR2 is SQIVND in the germline V gene (reference sequence). The V gene lost 9 bases and the J gene lost 4 bases, with 15 bases spanning the gap. The sequence derives from an adult who was a healthcare worker with PCR-confirmed SARS-CoV-2 infection or an uninfected control (not recorded which). The rearrangement joins TRBV19 to TRBJ2-5; D is possibly TRBD2 (6 bases). The specimen was whole blood, collected at baseline. CDR3 loop: CASAGTPGETQYF. In DNA form, the CDR3 reads TGTGCCAGCGCCGGGACTCCGGGAGAGACCCAGTACTTC.